A single TCR beta chain is shown here with its context. Per the original data handling: From reference gene primer amplification, estimates of nucleated cell counts were derived. Profiling relied on immunoSEQ multiplex PCR, and the TCRdb table lists in-frame clones only, not all of them. V, J and clone size reflect that table, while D and trimming were determined from the DNA. Among 95,000 to 150,000 clones, around 89% were seen once, and the ten largest hold under 35%. This specimen belongs to a study of blood T cell repertoires in COVID-19. The overall study: Acute and convalescent COVID-19 specimens originated in the United States, Italy and Spain. Sources were T cells, B-cell-depleted T cells, or PBMCs; the material itself was cDNA or gDNA.

Germline V CDR1 and CDR2: LGHDT, YNNKEL (reference sequence). Trimming left V 4 bases short and J 7 bases short, with 14 bases between. This CDR3 has 13 residues. This chain links TRBV3-1 (or the pseudogene TRBV3-2) with TRBJ2-7; D gene uncertain. Sequences were obtained from peripheral blood. The receptor was isolated from a man aged 70 or older with active or convalescent COVID-19. CDR3: CASSPGAPVEQYF. As DNA, the CDR3 is TGTGCCAGCAGCCCTGGAGCCCCTGTTGAGCAGTACTTC.